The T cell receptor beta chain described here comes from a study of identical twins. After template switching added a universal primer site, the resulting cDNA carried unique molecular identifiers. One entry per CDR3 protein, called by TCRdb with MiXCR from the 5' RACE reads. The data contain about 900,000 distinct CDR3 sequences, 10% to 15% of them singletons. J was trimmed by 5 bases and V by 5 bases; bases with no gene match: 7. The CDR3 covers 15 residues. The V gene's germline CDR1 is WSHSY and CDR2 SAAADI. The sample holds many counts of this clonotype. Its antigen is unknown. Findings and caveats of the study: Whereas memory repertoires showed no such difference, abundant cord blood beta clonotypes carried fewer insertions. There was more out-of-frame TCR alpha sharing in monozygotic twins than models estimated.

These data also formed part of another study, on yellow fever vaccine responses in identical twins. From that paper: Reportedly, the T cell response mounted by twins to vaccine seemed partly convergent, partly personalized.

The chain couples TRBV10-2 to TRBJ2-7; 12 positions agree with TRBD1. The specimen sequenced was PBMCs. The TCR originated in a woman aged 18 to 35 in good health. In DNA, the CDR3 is TGCGCCAGCAGTCCCGGGGGACAGGGGGCCCACGAGCAGTACTTC. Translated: CASSPGGQGAHEQYF.